Listed below are T cell receptor beta chains from one sample, sequenced in a study of T cell repertoires in cytomegalovirus infection. TCRdb analysed the reads with MiXCR anew, one entry per CDR3 protein. The sample has about 360,000 distinct CDR3 sequences; roughly 20% are singletons. Specimen: PBMCs. The receptors derive from a human donor in good health (CMV status not recorded). Some clones in this sample may be carry-over from other donors' samples. CDR3s include the opening cysteine and the closing phenylalanine or tryptophan. D genes are given only for firm matches. Where a row states a size, it is once, few, many or the class of an expanded clone; other rows omit it.

size,V,J,D,CDR3,DNA
few,TRBV29-1,TRBJ2-2,NA,CSVVEANTGELFF,TGCAGCGTTGTTGAAGCGAACACCGGGGAGCTGTTTTTT
many,TRBV6-5,TRBJ1-1,NA,CASSYDSAYTEAFF,TGTGCCAGCAGTTATGACAGCGCTTACACTGAAGCTTTCTTT
many,TRBV7-2,TRBJ2-5,NA,CASSEGGGPGETQYF,TGTGCCAGCAGCGAGGGTGGGGGCCCAGGGGAGACCCAGTACTTC
NA,TRBV7-9,TRBJ1-5,NA,CASSPSVKGPQHF,TGTGCCAGCAGCCCTTCGGTTAAGGGGCCCCAGCATTTT
many,TRBV11-2,TRBJ2-1,NA,CASSFLTGRYNEQFF,TGTGCCAGCAGCTTCTTAACAGGGAGGTACAATGAGCAGTTCTTC
many,TRBV7-2,TRBJ2-7,TRBD2,CASSLAGSGAYEQYF,TGTGCCAGCAGCTTAGCGGGTAGCGGGGCTTACGAGCAGTACTTC
NA,TRBV7-9,TRBJ2-5,NA,CASSLGQGTQETQYF,TGTGCCAGCAGCTTAGGCCAGGGGACCCAAGAGACCCAGTACTTC
NA,TRBV29-1,TRBJ1-1,NA,CSVAEGTNTEAFF,TGCAGCGTAGCGGAAGGGACGAACACTGAAGCTTTCTTT
many,TRBV7-2,TRBJ2-7,NA,CASTSLQGSEQYF,TGTGCCAGCACCTCCCTACAGGGTTCCGAGCAGTACTTC
NA,TRBV5-4,TRBJ2-1,NA,CASSSRRGWNNEQFF,TGTGCCAGCAGCTCAAGACGAGGATGGAACAATGAGCAGTTCTTC
NA,TRBV18,TRBJ1-2,TRBD1,CASSPEGQGGNGYTF,TGTGCCAGCTCACCAGAAGGACAGGGAGGAAATGGCTACACCTTC
NA,TRBV7-9,TRBJ1-2,NA,CASSLGEQGFGYTF,TGTGCCAGCAGTTTGGGTGAACAGGGATTTGGCTACACCTTC
NA,TRBV6-2/TRBV6-3,TRBJ2-7,TRBD2,CASKKLAGVEEQYF,TGTGCCAGCAAGAAACTAGCGGGAGTGGAAGAGCAGTACTTC
many,TRBV25-1,TRBJ2-3,NA,CASSEYSGMTDTQYF,TGTGCCAGCAGTGAATATTCGGGGATGACAGATACGCAGTATTTT
many,TRBV7-9,TRBJ1-4,NA,CASSARGLGNEKLFF,TGTGCCAGCAGCGCCAGGGGATTGGGTAATGAAAAACTGTTTTTT
NA,TRBV6-5,TRBJ1-1,NA,CASRPPAGRPDATGAMNTEAFF,TGTGCCAGCAGACCTCCGGCGGGGCGACCCGACGCGACAGGCGCGATGAACACTGAAGCTTTCTTT
few,TRBV5-1,TRBJ2-1,TRBD1,CASSFDRDEVQFF,TGCGCCAGCAGCTTTGACAGGGATGAGGTGCAGTTCTTC
few,TRBV20-1,TRBJ2-1,TRBD2,CSAREPLGRGGGEQFF,TGCAGTGCTAGAGAGCCCCTAGGGCGGGGGGGCGGTGAGCAGTTCTTC
few,TRBV20-1,TRBJ2-1,NA,CSATGGPPYNEQFF,TGCAGTGCTACCGGAGGGCCTCCCTACAATGAGCAGTTCTTC
few,TRBV14,TRBJ2-7,TRBD2,CASSLGGSGTYEQYF,TGTGCCAGCAGCCTTGGGGGGAGCGGGACCTACGAGCAGTACTTC
NA,TRBV2,TRBJ2-6,NA,CASKGIPRSGANVLTF,TGTGCCAGCAAAGGGATCCCCCGCTCTGGGGCCAACGTCCTGACTTTC
many,TRBV7-2,TRBJ1-1,TRBD1,CASSFTLTGTGGDTEAFF,TGTGCCAGCAGCTTCACACTAACCGGGACAGGGGGTGACACTGAAGCTTTCTTT
NA,TRBV18,TRBJ2-5,NA,CASSPPGVQEIGTQYF,TGTGCCAGCTCACCACCTGGAGTTCAGGAGATAGGGACCCAGTACTTC
NA,TRBV5-1,TRBJ2-7,NA,CASSFSTSTYEQYF,TGCGCCAGCAGCTTCTCTACTAGTACCTACGAGCAGTACTTC
NA,TRBV12-3/TRBV12-4,TRBJ2-1,NA,CASAGWYNEQFF,TGTGCGTCTGCGGGATGGTACAATGAGCAGTTCTTC
few,TRBV28,TRBJ2-7,NA,CASSLGNSYEQYF,TGTGCCAGCTCTCTCGGGAACTCCTACGAGCAGTACTTC
NA,TRBV7-2,TRBJ2-7,NA,CASSLTYSYEQYF,TGTGCCAGCAGCCTCACATACTCCTACGAGCAGTACTTC
many,TRBV6-5,TRBJ2-1,TRBD1,CASRTTGINEQFF,TGTGCCAGCAGAACGACAGGGATCAATGAGCAGTTCTTC
few,TRBV27,TRBJ2-2,NA,CASSPRVAGELFF,TGTGCCAGCAGTCCCAGGGTGGCCGGGGAGCTGTTTTTT
NA,TRBV5-1,TRBJ2-6,TRBD2,CASSKLAGGNSGANVLTF,TGCGCCAGCAGCAAGTTAGCGGGAGGGAACTCTGGGGCCAACGTCCTGACTTTC
NA,TRBV2,TRBJ1-1,NA,CASRARGETEAFF,TGTGCCAGCAGGGCACGGGGTGAGACGGAAGCTTTCTTT
many,TRBV20-1,TRBJ1-5,NA,CSAKVPLKDQPQHF,TGCAGTGCTAAGGTCCCCCTCAAGGATCAGCCCCAGCATTTT
few,TRBV10-2,TRBJ2-7,NA,CASSENPGLYEQYF,TGCGCCAGCAGTGAAAACCCAGGTCTGTACGAGCAGTACTTC
many,TRBV4-1,TRBJ2-3,TRBD2,CASSQLLAGINPTDTQYF,TGCGCCAGCAGCCAGTTACTAGCGGGCATAAACCCCACAGATACGCAGTATTTT
few,TRBV12-3/TRBV12-4,TRBJ1-1,NA,CASSPWIGAEAFF,TGTGCCAGCAGTCCTTGGATCGGCGCTGAAGCTTTCTTT
many,TRBV28,TRBJ1-2,NA,CASRTGTWEYTF,TGTGCCAGCAGGACCGGGACATGGGAATACACCTTC
NA,TRBV7-8,TRBJ1-6,NA,CASSFLDSPLHF,TGTGCCAGCAGCTTCCTCGATTCACCCCTCCACTTT
NA,TRBV10-3,TRBJ2-4,TRBD1,CAISEGDRDAKNIQYF,TGTGCCATCAGTGAGGGGGACAGGGATGCCAAAAACATTCAGTACTTC
NA,TRBV28,TRBJ2-2,NA,CASRRTLTTGELFF,TGTGCCAGCCGCCGGACCCTGACCACCGGGGAGCTGTTTTTT
NA,TRBV5-4,TRBJ1-3,NA,CASSLEGPSSGNTIYF,TGTGCCAGCAGCTTGGAGGGGCCGAGCTCTGGAAACACCATATATTTT
many,TRBV7-2,TRBJ1-2,NA,CASSLVGRMQTNYGYTF,TGTGCCAGCAGCTTAGTCGGCAGGATGCAAACGAACTATGGCTACACCTTC
few,TRBV7-2,TRBJ1-1,NA,CASSFYSGPLMNTEAFF,TGTGCCAGCAGCTTTTACAGCGGTCCTCTTATGAACACTGAAGCTTTCTTT
NA,TRBV5-1,TRBJ1-1,NA,CASSRARGQNTEAFF,TGCGCCAGCAGCCGGGCGAGAGGGCAGAACACTGAAGCTTTCTTT
NA,TRBV29-1,TRBJ2-4,NA,CSVSGRAKNIQYF,TGCAGCGTTTCGGGAAGAGCCAAAAACATTCAGTACTTC
NA,TRBV5-1,TRBJ1-1,TRBD1,CASSLDNRLGSGGAGTEAFF,TGCGCCAGCAGCTTGGATAATCGATTAGGTTCAGGGGGCGCAGGAACTGAAGCTTTCTTT
few,TRBV20-1,TRBJ2-3,NA,CSASNRRAGADTQYF,TGCAGTGCTTCCAACCGGAGGGCCGGAGCAGATACGCAGTATTTT
many,TRBV6-1,TRBJ1-4,NA,CASSRQPTNEKLFF,TGTGCCAGCAGTAGACAGCCAACTAATGAAAAACTGTTTTTT
many,TRBV6-1,TRBJ2-5,NA,CASSVHAQETQYF,TGTGCCAGCAGTGTTCATGCGCAAGAGACCCAGTACTTC
many,TRBV7-2,TRBJ2-6,NA,CASSLGPPSVANVLTF,TGTGCCAGCAGCTTAGGCCCCCCCTCGGTGGCCAACGTCCTGACTTTC
many,TRBV7-2,TRBJ2-1,NA,CASSLWASDNEQFF,TGTGCCAGCAGCTTATGGGCCAGCGATAATGAGCAGTTCTTC